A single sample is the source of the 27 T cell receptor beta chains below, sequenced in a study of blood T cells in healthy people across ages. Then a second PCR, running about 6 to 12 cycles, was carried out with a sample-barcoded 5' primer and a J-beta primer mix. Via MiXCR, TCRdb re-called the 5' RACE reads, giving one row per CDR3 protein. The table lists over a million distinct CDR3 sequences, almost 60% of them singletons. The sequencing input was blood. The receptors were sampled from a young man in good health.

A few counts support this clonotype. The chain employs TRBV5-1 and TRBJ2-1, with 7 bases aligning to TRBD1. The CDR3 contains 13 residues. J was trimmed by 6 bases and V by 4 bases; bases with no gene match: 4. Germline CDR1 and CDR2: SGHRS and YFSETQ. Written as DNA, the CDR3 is TGCGCCAGCAGCACAGACAGGGTCAATGAGCAGTTCTTC. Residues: CASSTDRVNEQFF.

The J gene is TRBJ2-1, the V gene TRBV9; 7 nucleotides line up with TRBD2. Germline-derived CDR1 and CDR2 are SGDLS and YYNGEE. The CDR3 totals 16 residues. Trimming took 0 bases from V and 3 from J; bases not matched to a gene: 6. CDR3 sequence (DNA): TGTGCCAGCAGCGTAGGGCTAGCGGTGAACTACAATGAGCAGTTCTTC. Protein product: CASSVGLAVNYNEQFF.

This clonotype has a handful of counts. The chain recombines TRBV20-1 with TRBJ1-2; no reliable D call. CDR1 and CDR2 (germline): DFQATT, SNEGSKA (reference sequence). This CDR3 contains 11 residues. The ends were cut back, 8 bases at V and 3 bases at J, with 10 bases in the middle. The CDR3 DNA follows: TGCAGTACCCGGACGGACTATGGCTACACCTTC. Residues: CSTRTDYGYTF.

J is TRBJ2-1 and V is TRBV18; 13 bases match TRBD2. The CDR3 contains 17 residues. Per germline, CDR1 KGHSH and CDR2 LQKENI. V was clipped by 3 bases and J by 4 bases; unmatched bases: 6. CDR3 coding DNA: TGTGCCAGCTCACCCTGGGGACTAGCGGGAAGATACAATGAGCAGTTCTTC. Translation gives CASSPWGLAGRYNEQFF.

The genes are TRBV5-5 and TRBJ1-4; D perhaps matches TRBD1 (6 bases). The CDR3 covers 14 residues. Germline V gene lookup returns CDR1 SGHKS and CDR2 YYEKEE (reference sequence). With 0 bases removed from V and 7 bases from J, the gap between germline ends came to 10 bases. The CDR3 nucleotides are TGTGCCAGCAGCTTGGGGGACATCGGTGAAAAACTGTTTTTT. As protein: CASSLGDIGEKLFF.

The CDR3 region is CASSGRTGADEQFF. Written as DNA, the CDR3 is TGTGCCAGCAGTGGAAGGACAGGGGCGGATGAGCAGTTCTTC. The rearrangement joins TRBV2 to TRBJ2-1, with 9 bases fitting TRBD1. Unmatched junction bases numbered 6, after V lost 4 bases and J lost 8 bases. This CDR3 is built from 14 residues. The V gene's germline CDR1 is SNHLY and CDR2 FYNNEI.

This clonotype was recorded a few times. This CDR3 is CSACGGQTFNYGYTF. Here the CDR3 DNA reads TGCAGTGCTTGCGGGGGGCAGACCTTTAACTATGGCTACACCTTC. The V call is TRBV20-1, the J call TRBJ1-2, with D perhaps TRBD1 (6 bases). V dropped 5 bases and J dropped 1 base, with 17 bases sitting between them. Germline-derived CDR1 and CDR2 are DFQATT and SNEGSKA (reference sequence). The CDR3 is 15 amino acids.

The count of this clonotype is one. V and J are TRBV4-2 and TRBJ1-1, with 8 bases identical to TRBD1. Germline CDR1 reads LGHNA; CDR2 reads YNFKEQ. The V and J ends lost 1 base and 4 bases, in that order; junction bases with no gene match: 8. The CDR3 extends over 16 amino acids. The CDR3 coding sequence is TGTGCCAGCAGCCAAGGAAGTGGACAGGGCGTCACTGAAGCTTTCTTT. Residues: CASSQGSGQGVTEAFF.

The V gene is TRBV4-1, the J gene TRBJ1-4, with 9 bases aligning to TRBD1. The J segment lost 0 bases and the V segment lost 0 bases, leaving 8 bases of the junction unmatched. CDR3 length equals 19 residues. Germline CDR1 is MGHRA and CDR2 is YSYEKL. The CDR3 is CASSQDSGTGRATNEKLFF. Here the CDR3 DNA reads TGCGCCAGCAGCCAAGATTCAGGGACAGGGAGGGCAACTAATGAAAAACTGTTTTTT.

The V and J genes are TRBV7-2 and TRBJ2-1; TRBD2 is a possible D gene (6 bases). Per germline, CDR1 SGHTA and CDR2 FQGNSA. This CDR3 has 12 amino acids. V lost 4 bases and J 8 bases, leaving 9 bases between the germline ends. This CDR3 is CASSSGVYEQFF. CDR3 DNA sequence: TGTGCCAGCAGCTCGGGAGTCTATGAGCAGTTCTTC.

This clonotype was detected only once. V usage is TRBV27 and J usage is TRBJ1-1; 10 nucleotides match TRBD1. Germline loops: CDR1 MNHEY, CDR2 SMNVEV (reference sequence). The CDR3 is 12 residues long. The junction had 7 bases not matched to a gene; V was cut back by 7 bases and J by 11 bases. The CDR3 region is CASTGGQGRAFF. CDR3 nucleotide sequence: TGTGCCAGCACCGGGGGACAGGGGAGGGCTTTCTTT.

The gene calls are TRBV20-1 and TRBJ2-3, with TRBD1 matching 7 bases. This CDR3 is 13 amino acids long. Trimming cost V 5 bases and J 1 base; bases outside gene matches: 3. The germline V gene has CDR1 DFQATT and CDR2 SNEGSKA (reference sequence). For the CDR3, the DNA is TGCAGTGCTTCGGGACAGCGCACAGATACGCAGTATTTT. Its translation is CSASGQRTDTQYF.

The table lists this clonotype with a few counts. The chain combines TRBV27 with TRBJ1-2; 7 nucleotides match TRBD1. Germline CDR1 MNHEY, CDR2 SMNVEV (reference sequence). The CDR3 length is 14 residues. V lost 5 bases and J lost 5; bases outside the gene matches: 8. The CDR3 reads CASSPRGVGYGYTF. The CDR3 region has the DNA TGTGCCAGCAGTCCCAGGGGGGTGGGGTATGGCTACACCTTC.

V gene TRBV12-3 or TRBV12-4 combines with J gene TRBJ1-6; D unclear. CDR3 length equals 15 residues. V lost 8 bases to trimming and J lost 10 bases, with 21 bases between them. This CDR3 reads CASHSSSLPYSPLHF. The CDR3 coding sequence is TGTGCCAGCCATTCATCGAGCCTACCCTACTCACCCCTCCACTTT.

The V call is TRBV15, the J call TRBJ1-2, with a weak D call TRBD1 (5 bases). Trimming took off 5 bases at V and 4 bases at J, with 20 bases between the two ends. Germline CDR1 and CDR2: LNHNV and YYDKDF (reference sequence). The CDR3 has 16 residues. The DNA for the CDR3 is TGTGCCACCAGCGGGACGCGACATTACTCTAGCTATGGCTACACCTTC. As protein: CATSGTRHYSSYGYTF.

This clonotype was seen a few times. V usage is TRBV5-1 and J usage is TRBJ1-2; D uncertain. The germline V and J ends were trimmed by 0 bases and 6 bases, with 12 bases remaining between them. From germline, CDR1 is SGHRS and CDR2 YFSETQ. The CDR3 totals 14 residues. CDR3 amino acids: CASSLGTIGDGYTF. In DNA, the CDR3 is TGCGCCAGCAGCTTGGGGACGATCGGGGATGGCTACACCTTC.

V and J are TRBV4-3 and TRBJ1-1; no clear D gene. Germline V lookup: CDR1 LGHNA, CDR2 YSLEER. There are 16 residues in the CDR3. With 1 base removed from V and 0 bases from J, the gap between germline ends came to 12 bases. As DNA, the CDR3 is TGCGCCAGCAGCCAAGCGACTGGGGAACTGAACACTGAAGCTTTCTTT. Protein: CASSQATGELNTEAFF.

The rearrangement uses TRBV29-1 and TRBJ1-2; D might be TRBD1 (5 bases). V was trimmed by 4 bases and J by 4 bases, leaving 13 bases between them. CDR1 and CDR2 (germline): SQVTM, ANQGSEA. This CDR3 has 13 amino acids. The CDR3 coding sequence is TGCAGCGTTGCTCCCGACAGATCCTATGGCTACACCTTC. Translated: CSVAPDRSYGYTF.

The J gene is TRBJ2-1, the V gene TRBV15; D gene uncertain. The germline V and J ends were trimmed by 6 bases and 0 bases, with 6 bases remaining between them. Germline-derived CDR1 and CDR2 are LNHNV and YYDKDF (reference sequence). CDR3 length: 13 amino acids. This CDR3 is CATRISSYNEQFF. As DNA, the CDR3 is TGTGCCACCAGAATTAGCTCCTACAATGAGCAGTTCTTC.

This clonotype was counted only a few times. The CDR3 DNA reads as TGTGCCAGCAGCTTAGCGGGGACTACCCCATCTAAAACCTACGAGCAGTACTTC. Translation gives CASSLAGTTPSKTYEQYF. This chain connects TRBV7-2 to TRBJ2-7; the match to TRBD2 covers 7 bases. Germline CDR1 SGHTA, CDR2 FQGNSA. The CDR3 contains 18 residues. With 0 bases clipped from V and 2 bases from J, the junction kept 13 bases outside the gene matches.

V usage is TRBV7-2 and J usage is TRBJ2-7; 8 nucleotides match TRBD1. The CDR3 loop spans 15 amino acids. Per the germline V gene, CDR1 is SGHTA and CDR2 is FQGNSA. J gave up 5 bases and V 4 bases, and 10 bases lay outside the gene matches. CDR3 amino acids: CASSYPDRAYDEQYF. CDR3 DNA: TGTGCCAGCAGCTACCCGGACAGGGCATACGACGAGCAGTACTTC.

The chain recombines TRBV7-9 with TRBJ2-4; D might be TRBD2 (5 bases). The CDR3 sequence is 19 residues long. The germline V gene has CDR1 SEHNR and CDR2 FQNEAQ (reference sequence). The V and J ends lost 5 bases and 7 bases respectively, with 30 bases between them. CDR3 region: CASSNNGLGSRLARNIQYF. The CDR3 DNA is TGTGCCAGCAGCAATAATGGGTTGGGGAGTCGCCTGGCGCGGAACATTCAGTACTTC.

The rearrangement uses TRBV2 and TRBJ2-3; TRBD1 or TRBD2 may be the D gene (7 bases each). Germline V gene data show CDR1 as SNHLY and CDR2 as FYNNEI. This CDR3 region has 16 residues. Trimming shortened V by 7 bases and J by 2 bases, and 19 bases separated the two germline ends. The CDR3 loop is CASTRIGRGPTDTQYF. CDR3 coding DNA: TGTGCCAGCACCCGGATAGGGAGGGGGCCCACAGATACGCAGTATTTT.

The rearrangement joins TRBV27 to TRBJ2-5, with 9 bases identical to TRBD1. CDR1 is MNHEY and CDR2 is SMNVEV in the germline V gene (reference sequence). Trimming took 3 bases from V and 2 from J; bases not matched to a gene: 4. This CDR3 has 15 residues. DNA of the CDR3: TGTGCCAGCAGTTTGGGGACAGGGTTACAAGAGACCCAGTACTTC. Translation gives CASSLGTGLQETQYF.

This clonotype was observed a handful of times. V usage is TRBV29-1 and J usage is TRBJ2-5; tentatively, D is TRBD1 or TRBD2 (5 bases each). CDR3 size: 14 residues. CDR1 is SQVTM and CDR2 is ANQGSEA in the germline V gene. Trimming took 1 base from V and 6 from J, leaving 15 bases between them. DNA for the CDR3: TGCAGCGTTGAAGGGGACCCACGTTGGAAGACCCAGTACTTC. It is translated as CSVEGDPRWKTQYF.

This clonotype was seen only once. The CDR3, as DNA: TGCGCCAGCAGCCAAGTAACAGGCGCTTATCAAGAGACCCAGTACTTC. Protein sequence: CASSQVTGAYQETQYF. V gene TRBV4-1 combines with J gene TRBJ2-4; tentatively, D is TRBD1 (5 bases). The end of the DNA fits TRBJ2-5 better, so the J call may be wrong. CDR1 is MGHRA, CDR2 YSYEKL, per germline. This CDR3 comprises 16 residues.

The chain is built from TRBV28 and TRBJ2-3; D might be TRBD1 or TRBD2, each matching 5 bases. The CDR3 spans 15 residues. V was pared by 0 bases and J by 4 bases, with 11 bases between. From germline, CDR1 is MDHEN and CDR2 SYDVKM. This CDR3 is CASSLWKRGPDTQYF. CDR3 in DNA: TGTGCCAGCAGTTTATGGAAGAGGGGCCCAGATACGCAGTATTTT.